Presented here are 30 T cell receptor beta chains from one specimen sequenced in a study of cytomegalovirus exposure and HLA in healthy donors. With 60 Vbeta and 13 Jbeta primers, the PCR was carried out. Produced via immunoSEQ multiplex PCR; TCRdb's table is partial and in-frame only. The sample shows roughly 110,000 clones, about three quarters of them seen only once. Specimen: PBMCs. These receptors all come from a woman aged 40 to 50 in good health and CMV-seropositive.

This clone was counted once. The chain carries TRBV7-8 and TRBJ1-4; 7 bases line up with TRBD1. Germline V CDR1 and CDR2: SGHVS, FQNEAQ. The CDR3 contains 16 residues. The V and J ends lost 1 base and 4 bases, in that order; junction bases with no gene match: 6. This CDR3 is CASSLVQAGGNEKLFF. Written as DNA, the CDR3 is TGTGCCAGCAGCTTAGTTCAGGCAGGGGGTAATGAAAAACTGTTTTTT. Drawing the rest from reference TRBV7-8 and TRBJ1-4, the complete variable domain is GAGVSQSPRYKVAKRGQDVALRCDPISGHVSLFWYQQALGQGPEFLTYFQNEAQLDKSGLPSDRFFAERPEGSVSTLKIQRTQQEDSAVYLCASSLVQAGGNEKLFFGSGTQLSVL.

The chain combines TRBV5-5 with TRBJ1-4; D is perhaps TRBD1 (6 bases). CDR1 and CDR2 (germline): SGHKS, YYEKEE (reference sequence). There are 15 residues in the CDR3. The germline V and J ends were trimmed by 0 bases and 5 bases, with 11 bases remaining between them. This CDR3 is CASSLEGGTNEKLFF. The CDR3 region has the DNA TGTGCCAGCAGCTTGGAGGGGGGGACCAATGAAAAACTGTTTTTT.

The chain uses TRBV7-9 and TRBJ2-1; 7 bases are shared with TRBD2. The V and J ends lost 9 bases and 0 bases, in that order; junction bases with no gene match: 8. Germline values: CDR1 SEHNR, CDR2 FQNEAQ (reference sequence). The length of the CDR3 is 15 residues. CDR3 sequence: CASSVLATSYNEQFF. The DNA for the CDR3 is TGTGCCAGTTCGGTACTAGCGACCTCCTACAATGAGCAGTTCTTC.

The table lists this clone with a count of one. The chain carries TRBV6-1 and TRBJ1-2; weak D call: TRBD1 (6 bases). The germline V gene has CDR1 MNHNS and CDR2 SASEGT. This CDR3 contains 15 residues. The V end was cut by 6 bases, the J end by 2 bases, with 16 bases between. As DNA, the CDR3 is TGTGCCAGCAGCCAACCTCAGACAGGCAACTATGGCTACACCTTC. It codes for CASSQPQTGNYGYTF.

V and J are TRBV5-1 and TRBJ2-5, with 13 bases fitting TRBD2. The ends lost 0 bases at V and 5 bases at J; junction bases unmatched: 7. Germline loops: CDR1 SGHRS, CDR2 YFSETQ. The CDR3 is 17 amino acids. The chain's CDR3 is CASSLGTSGGVLETQYF. Here the CDR3 DNA reads TGCGCCAGCAGCTTGGGGACTAGCGGGGGAGTATTGGAGACCCAGTACTTC.

This chain links TRBV29-1 with TRBJ2-2; D possibly corresponds to TRBD1 (5 bases). V lost 7 bases to trimming and J lost 5 bases, with 17 bases between them. The CDR3 loop spans 14 amino acids. Germline V lookup: CDR1 SQVTM, CDR2 ANQGSEA. The CDR3 region is CSGGQGRRTGELFF. The CDR3 DNA is TGCAGCGGGGGCCAGGGCCGGCGTACCGGGGAGCTGTTTTTT.

This clone was detected once. This sequence joins TRBV29-1 and TRBJ1-1; D remains ambiguous. The V gene's germline CDR1 is SQVTM and CDR2 ANQGSEA. The germline V and J ends were trimmed by 7 bases and 1 base, with 16 bases remaining between them. CDR3 length equals 14 residues. CDR3 sequence (DNA): TGCAGCGCCACCGCTCGACTGGGGAACACTGAAGCTTTCTTT. Translating gives CSATARLGNTEAFF.

This chain joins TRBV12-5 and TRBJ1-1, with D maybe TRBD1 (5 bases). The germline V and J ends were trimmed by 2 bases and 4 bases, with 11 bases remaining between them. The CDR3 runs 14 residues. Looked up from germline, CDR1 is LGHNT and CDR2 is FRNRAP. CDR3: CASGLNNRGTEAFF. The CDR3 bases are TGTGCTAGTGGTTTGAATAATAGGGGCACTGAAGCTTTCTTT. Using reference TRBV12-5 and TRBJ1-1 for the parts outside the CDR3, the full variable domain is DARVTQTPRHKVTEMGQEVTMRCQPILGHNTVFWYRQTMMQGLELLAYFRNRAPLDDSGMPKDRFSAEMPDATLATLKIQPSEPRDSAVYFCASGLNNRGTEAFFGQGTRLTVV.

The chain employs TRBV5-1 and TRBJ2-1, with 11 bases aligning to TRBD1. Looked up from germline, CDR1 is SGHRS and CDR2 is YFSETQ. The trim removed 6 bases at V and 8 bases at J, leaving 10 bases unmatched. The CDR3 is 15 residues long. The CDR3 DNA reads TGCGCCAGCATCGCGGACAGGGGGCTTATGTATGAGCAGTTCTTC. This encodes CASIADRGLMYEQFF.

This clone was detected only a few times. The chain couples TRBV11-2 to TRBJ1-2; TRBD1 aligns across 8 bases. J lost 5 bases, V lost 5 bases, and 7 bases had no gene match. The CDR3 sequence is 14 residues long. Germline V gene data show CDR1 as SGHAT and CDR2 as FQNNGV. In DNA form, the CDR3 reads TGTGCCAGCAGCGGCTACAGGGGGGCTTATGGCTACACCTTC. Its translation is CASSGYRGAYGYTF.

V is TRBV7-9 and J is TRBJ1-1; D is uncertain. V was pared by 4 bases and J by 2 bases, with 8 bases between. Germline V gene sequence: CDR1 SEHNR, CDR2 FQNEAQ (reference sequence). This CDR3 is built from 13 residues. Here the CDR3 DNA reads TGTGCCAGCAGCTATGAGGGAAACACTGAAGCTTTCTTT. This translates into CASSYEGNTEAFF. The full variable domain, in which reference TRBV7-9 and TRBJ1-1 provide the parts outside the CDR3, is DTGVSQNPRHKITKRGQNVTFRCDPISEHNRLYWYRQTLGQGPEFLTYFQNEAQLEKSRLLSDRFSAERPKGSFSTLEIQRTEQGDSAMYLCASSYEGNTEAFFGQGTRLTVV.

In its sample, this clone was seen a few times. The chain is built from TRBV6-5 and TRBJ2-1; tentative D call: TRBD1 (5 bases). This CDR3 has 12 amino acids. Trimming left V 1 base short and J 14 bases short, with 12 bases between. Looked up from germline, CDR1 is MNHEY and CDR2 is SVGAGI. The CDR3 loop is CASSYFRGREFF. CDR3 nucleotide sequence: TGTGCCAGCAGTTACTTCCGCGGCAGGGAGTTCTTC.

The chain couples TRBV5-6 to TRBJ2-5; 8 positions match TRBD2. The J segment lost 1 base and the V segment lost 0 bases, leaving 5 bases of the junction unmatched. CDR1 is SGHDT, CDR2 YYEEEE, per germline. The CDR3 runs to 16 residues. For the CDR3, the DNA is TGTGCCAGCAGCTTGGAACGGGGGGGGATCCAAGAGACCCAGTACTTC. Its translation: CASSLERGGIQETQYF.

V usage is TRBV19 and J usage is TRBJ2-1, with 8 bases that match TRBD2. This CDR3 spans 15 amino acids. Germline V gene lookup returns CDR1 LNHDA and CDR2 SQIVND (reference sequence). Trimming at V came to 6 bases and at J to 5 bases, leaving 9 bases not matched to a gene. Here the CDR3 reads CASRLAGGYHNEQFF. The CDR3 DNA is TGTGCCAGTAGGCTGGCGGGAGGCTACCACAATGAGCAGTTCTTC.

This clone was recorded once. The V gene is TRBV2, the J gene TRBJ2-2, with D perhaps TRBD2 (5 bases). Germline values: CDR1 SNHLY, CDR2 FYNNEI. The CDR3 is 15 amino acids. V lost 2 bases, J lost 4 bases, and 11 bases lay in between. The CDR3 nucleotides are TGTGCCAGCAGTGAAAGAGGGCCCTTCACCGGGGAGCTGTTTTTT. Translation gives CASSERGPFTGELFF.

Turning to this clone: Other DNA sequences of this sample code for an identical CDR3. The chain recombines TRBV7-2 with TRBJ2-3; 9 bases align to TRBD2. CDR1 is SGHTA and CDR2 is FQGNSA in the germline V gene. The CDR3 sequence is 15 residues long. V dropped 1 base and J dropped 1; count of bases not matched to a gene: 0. The DNA for the CDR3 is TGTGCCAGCAGCTTAGGACTAGCGGGCACAGATACGCAGTATTTT. This codes for CASSLGLAGTDTQYF.

This clone came up a few times. The V call is TRBV2, the J call TRBJ1-3; weak D call: TRBD1 (5 bases). V was trimmed by 7 bases and J by 1 base, leaving 20 bases between them. The CDR3 consists of 17 residues. CDR1 SNHLY and CDR2 FYNNEI come from the germline V gene. CDR3 sequence reads: CASMGGYPDLSGNTIYF. CDR3 DNA sequence: TGTGCCAGCATGGGGGGTTACCCGGACCTATCTGGAAACACCATATATTTT.

This clone was detected only a few times. V and J are TRBV30 and TRBJ2-4; the match to TRBD1 covers 7 bases. CDR1 and CDR2 from the germline V gene are GTSNPN and SVGIG (reference sequence). Trimming at V came to 5 bases and at J to 8 bases, leaving 3 bases not matched to a gene. The CDR3 is 11 residues long. The chain's CDR3 is CAWDTGDIQYF. In DNA form, the CDR3 reads TGTGCCTGGGACACAGGGGACATTCAGTACTTC.

This chain connects TRBV6-5 to TRBJ1-4, with D maybe TRBD1 (6 bases). CDR1 and CDR2 (germline): MNHEY, SVGAGI. There are 14 residues in the CDR3. The V end was cut by 4 bases, the J end by 4 bases, with 10 bases between. CDR3 protein: CASSSQGNNEKLFF. CDR3 bases: TGTGCCAGCAGTTCTCAGGGGAATAATGAAAAACTGTTTTTT.

This chain connects TRBV19 to TRBJ1-3, with no clear D. The CDR3 runs 11 residues. V was trimmed by 5 bases and J by 6 bases, leaving 5 bases between them. CDR1 is LNHDA and CDR2 is SQIVND in the germline V gene (reference sequence). The CDR3 sequence is CASSWANTIYF. DNA of the CDR3: TGTGCCAGTAGTTGGGCAAACACCATATATTTT.

This clone was seen a single time. This chain uses TRBV12-5 with TRBJ2-3; TRBD2 agrees at 9 bases. Per the germline V gene, CDR1 is LGHNT and CDR2 is FRNRAP. V shed 8 bases, J shed 0 bases, and the junction held 6 bases outside the gene matches. The CDR3 spans 15 residues. CDR3 DNA: TGTGCTAGTACTATAGCGGGGGAAAGCACAGATACGCAGTATTTT. Amino acids: CASTIAGESTDTQYF.

The V call is TRBV19, the J call TRBJ1-1; no clear D gene. CDR1 LNHDA and CDR2 SQIVND come from the germline V gene (reference sequence). CDR3 length: 14 amino acids. Trimming pared 0 bases from V and 5 bases from J, leaving 10 bases between. The DNA for the CDR3 is TGTGCCAGTAGTATAGAGTGGGGAGGGACTGAAGCTTTCTTT. Its translation: CASSIEWGGTEAFF.

The J gene is TRBJ2-2, the V gene TRBV7-8; a possible D gene is TRBD1 (6 bases). V was clipped by 1 base and J by 1 base, with 10 bases between them. Germline CDR1 SGHVS, CDR2 FQNEAQ. The CDR3 contains 16 residues. The CDR3 loop is CASSLGGRGNTGELFF. In DNA form, the CDR3 reads TGTGCCAGCAGCTTAGGCGGCAGGGGGAACACCGGGGAGCTGTTTTTT.

The J gene is TRBJ1-1, the V gene TRBV11-2; 11 bases are shared with TRBD1. The germline V gene encodes CDR1 SGHAT and CDR2 FQNNGV. This CDR3 is 16 amino acids long. Trimming at V came to 5 bases and at J to 1 base, leaving 6 bases not matched to a gene. In DNA form, the CDR3 reads TGTGCCAGCAGCCCGAGGACAGGGGGCAGGAACACTGAAGCTTTCTTT. The encoded protein is CASSPRTGGRNTEAFF. Variable domain in full (rest from reference TRBV11-2 and TRBJ1-1): EAGVAQSPRYKIIEKRQSVAFWCNPISGHATLYWYQQILGQGPKLLIQFQNNGVVDDSQLPKDRFSAERLKGVDSTLKIQPAKLEDSAVYLCASSPRTGGRNTEAFFGQGTRLTVV.

The chain carries TRBV7-8 and TRBJ2-5, with 8 bases aligning to TRBD1. V shed 5 bases and J 4 bases; nucleotides not matched to a gene: 6. The CDR3 contains 14 residues. Germline loops: CDR1 SGHVS, CDR2 FQNEAQ. Written as DNA, the CDR3 is TGTGCCAGCAGCACCCAGGGGGCTCGAGAGACCCAGTACTTC. It translates to CASSTQGARETQYF.

The chain couples TRBV27 to TRBJ1-6; D call uncertain. The germline V gene encodes CDR1 MNHEY and CDR2 SMNVEV (reference sequence). Trimming shortened V by 4 bases and J by 8 bases, and 15 bases separated the two germline ends. The CDR3 has 15 amino acids. DNA for the CDR3: TGTGCCAGCAGTTCCGGACTCCGAATAGATTCACCCCTCCACTTT. Encoded protein: CASSSGLRIDSPLHF.

The chain carries TRBV7-9 and TRBJ2-2; 8 bases align to TRBD1. This CDR3 comprises 17 residues. Trimming removed 7 bases from V and 5 bases from J; junction bases left unmatched: 15. From germline, CDR1 is SEHNR and CDR2 FQNEAQ (reference sequence). The DNA for the CDR3 is TGTGCCAGCACTACCGGTCGGCCAGGGGGCTCGACCGGGGAGCTGTTTTTT. Translated, it gives CASTTGRPGGSTGELFF.

J is TRBJ2-3 and V is TRBV18; 11 bases line up with TRBD1. The CDR3 is 17 residues long. CDR1 and CDR2 from the germline V gene are KGHSH and LQKENI. V shed 6 bases, J shed 3 bases, and the junction held 11 bases outside the gene matches. The CDR3 DNA sequence: TGTGCCAGCTCGCGGACGACGGGACAGGGGGGAACAGATACGCAGTATTTT. The encoded protein is CASSRTTGQGGTDTQYF.

The gene calls are TRBV7-3 and TRBJ2-5; 12 bases are a match to TRBD2. V trimming: 8 bases; J trimming: 1 base; junction bases outside the gene matches: 5. This CDR3 comprises 15 residues. CDR1 is SGHTA and CDR2 is FQGTGA in the germline V gene. The CDR3: CASSRTSGTQETQYF. The DNA of the CDR3 is TGTGCCAGCTCCCGGACTAGCGGGACCCAAGAGACCCAGTACTTC.

This clone was recorded only once. In DNA form, the CDR3 reads TGCGCCAGCAGTCAATCGGGACTAGACAGGACCCATAATTCACCCCTCCACTTT. Its protein is CASSQSGLDRTHNSPLHF. The genes are TRBV23-1 and TRBJ1-6; D perhaps matches TRBD1 (6 bases). TRBV23-1 is identified as an open reading frame with a role that is uncertain. CDR3 length equals 18 residues. Trimming stripped 0 bases from V and 5 bases from J, with 17 bases between.